Listed below are T cell receptor beta chains from one sample, sequenced in a study of patients and donors after allogeneic stem cell transplantation. Using its own MiXCR run on the RT-PCR reads, TCRdb lists one record per CDR3 protein. The sample has some 880,000 distinct CDR3 sequences; roughly 18% are singletons. Material for sequencing was blood, either unsorted or a sorted T cell fraction (not recorded which). These receptors came from a human donor who was either an allogeneic HSCT recipient or a stem cell or donor lymphocyte infusion donor (not recorded which). It is not recorded whose cells these are; they may come from a transplant donor. CDR3s include the opening cysteine and the closing phenylalanine or tryptophan. A D gene is named only where the DNA matches it firmly. Only part of the rows carry a size: once, few, many, or a class if the clone is expanded.

J gene | V gene | D gene | clone size | CDR3 DNA | CDR3 protein
TRBJ1-1 | TRBV10-3 | TRBD1 | few | TGTGCCATCAGTGGTAGACAGGGGCAAACTTCTGAAGCTTTCTTT | CAISGRQGQTSEAFF
TRBJ2-1 | TRBV12-3/TRBV12-4 | NA | many | TGTCCAACGCCCGCGGGGCCAAAGGGTGAGCAGTTCTTC | CPTPAGPKGEQFF
TRBJ2-3 | TRBV6-1 | NA | NA | TGTGCCAGCAGTGCCCAACGTATTCACACAGATACGCAGTATTTT | CASSAQRIHTDTQYF
TRBJ2-7 | TRBV7-8 | NA | NA | TGTGCCAGCAGCACTGACAGCGGACAGTACTTC | CASSTDSGQYF
TRBJ2-1 | TRBV5-1 | NA | few | TGCGCCAGCAGCTTAGGAATAGGAATTGCATCTGAGCAGTTCTTC | CASSLGIGIASEQFF
TRBJ2-5 | TRBV11-1 | NA | NA | TGTGCCGTGGAATTCATGAATTCAGTCGAGACCCAGTACTTC | CAVEFMNSVETQYF
TRBJ1-5 | TRBV15 | TRBD1 | few | TGTGCCACCAGCAGGGACAGGGGGCTTAATCAGCCCCAGCATTTT | CATSRDRGLNQPQHF
TRBJ1-2 | TRBV9 | TRBD1 | few | TGTGCCAGCAGCGTAGAAGGGACAGGGAACTATGGCTACACCTTC | CASSVEGTGNYGYTF
TRBJ1-5 | TRBV7-9 | TRBD1 | few | TGTGCCAGCAGCCCCGGGACAGGGCCAAATCAGCCCCAGCATTTT | CASSPGTGPNQPQHF
TRBJ1-1 | TRBV6-5 | NA | NA | TGTGCCAGCAGTTACACTATCTTGAACACTGAAGCTTTCTTT | CASSYTILNTEAFF
TRBJ1-2 | TRBV6-1 | TRBD1 | NA | TGTGCCAGCATAAGGGACAGGGGAGGCTATGGCTACACCTTC | CASIRDRGGYGYTF
TRBJ2-1 | TRBV7-3 | TRBD2 | NA | TGTGCCAGCACCGCGGGAGGCGCCTACAATGAGCAGTTCTTC | CASTAGGAYNEQFF
TRBJ1-1 | TRBV5-1 | NA | NA | TGCGCCAGCAGCGGCCGGCGGGGGGGAACGGGGGCTTTAGCTTTCTTT | CASSGRRGGTGALAFF
TRBJ2-7 | TRBV15 | TRBD1 | few | TGTGCCACCAGCGCCCGGACAGGGATCGACGAGCAGTACTTC | CATSARTGIDEQYF
TRBJ1-2 | TRBV7-9 | NA | few | TGTGCCAGCAGTTACCCCAGGGCCTTCCCGTCCTATGGCTACACCTTC | CASSYPRAFPSYGYTF
TRBJ2-5 | TRBV24-1 | TRBD2 | few | TGTGCCACCAGTGATTCGGAGCGGGAGTGGCAGGAGACCCAGTACTTC | CATSDSEREWQETQYF
TRBJ1-1 | TRBV5-1 | NA | NA | TGCGCCAGCAGCTTCGGCCGGGGGAATAACCGGGCTGAAGCTTTCTTT | CASSFGRGNNRAEAFF
TRBJ2-1 | TRBV20-1 | NA | few | TGCAGTGCTAGAGCATTTGGGGCTCCCCCAAACAATGAGCAGTTCTTC | CSARAFGAPPNNEQFF
TRBJ2-2 | TRBV7-3 | NA | many | TGTGCCAGCAGCTTATCAGGGGACACCGGGGAGCTGTTTTTT | CASSLSGDTGELFF
TRBJ1-4 | TRBV15 | TRBD1 | few | TGTGCCACCAGCAAGGACAGGGGGAGTGAAAAACTGTTTTTT | CATSKDRGSEKLFF
TRBJ1-3 | TRBV9 | NA | few | TGTGCCAGCAGCGTAGATGGCTCTGGAAACACCATATATTTT | CASSVDGSGNTIYF
TRBJ1-1 | TRBV6-1 | NA | NA | TGTGCCAGCAGCAACCCGCGCAGGGGAAACACTGAAGCTTTCTTT | CASSNPRRGNTEAFF
TRBJ1-2 | TRBV3-1 | TRBD1 | NA | TGTGCCAGCAGCCAACTTCAGGGGGCCCTCTATGGCTACACCTTC | CASSQLQGALYGYTF
TRBJ2-2 | TRBV29-1 | TRBD1 | NA | TGCAGCGTGAATACAGGGGGACGAACCGGGGAGCTGTTTTTT | CSVNTGGRTGELFF
TRBJ2-7 | TRBV20-1 | NA | many | TGCAGTGCTTCCCAACTTAGCGGAGCTTACGAGCAGTACTTC | CSASQLSGAYEQYF
TRBJ2-2 | TRBV4-1 | NA | NA | TGCGCCAGCAGCCAATCTGAAACCGCCGGGGAGCTGTTTTTT | CASSQSETAGELFF
TRBJ2-1 | TRBV2 | TRBD2 | NA | TGTGCCAGCAGTGGGGGTAGCGGGGGGCCAGTCTACAATGAGCAGTTCTTC | CASSGGSGGPVYNEQFF
TRBJ1-2 | TRBV6-5 | NA | NA | TGTGCCAGCAGTTACGGCGGGACTTTCAGTGGCTACACCTTC | CASSYGGTFSGYTF
TRBJ2-1 | TRBV12-3/TRBV12-4 | TRBD2 | NA | TGTGCCAGCAGTCCTGGACTAGCGGGAGTGGGTGAGCAGTTCTTC | CASSPGLAGVGEQFF
TRBJ2-1 | TRBV15 | NA | few | TGTGCCACCAAGGGTTTATACAATGAGCAGTTCTTC | CATKGLYNEQFF
TRBJ2-7 | TRBV12-3/TRBV12-4 | NA | NA | TGTGCCAGCACCAGGACAGTGTACGAGCAGTACTTC | CASTRTVYEQYF
TRBJ2-2 | TRBV20-1 | NA | NA | TGCAGTGCTAGAGGGGCCCCCGATAACACCGGGGAGCTGTTTTTT | CSARGAPDNTGELFF
TRBJ2-5 | TRBV10-3 | TRBD2 | many | TGTGCCATCAGTGGGGGACTAGCGGGAGTTGGTGAGACCCAGTACTTC | CAISGGLAGVGETQYF
TRBJ2-7 | TRBV5-1 | TRBD1 | NA | TGCGCCAGCAGCTTGGCCGGGACAGCCGGCGAGCAGTACTTC | CASSLAGTAGEQYF
TRBJ2-2 | TRBV6-5 | TRBD2 | NA | TGTGCCAGCAGTTACTCGGCTAGCGGGGTGAACACCGGGGAGCTGTTTTTT | CASSYSASGVNTGELFF
TRBJ2-2 | TRBV7-2 | NA | few | TGTGCCAGCAGCATACTACGGGGTGGGGAGCTGTTTTTT | CASSILRGGELFF
TRBJ2-3 | TRBV15 | NA | few | TGTGCCACCAGCAGGGGCAGGGGGGGAGATACGCAGTATTTT | CATSRGRGGDTQYF
TRBJ2-3 | TRBV3-1 | NA | NA | TGTGCCAGCAGCCGACGCACCGGGACCAGAACAGATACGCAGTATTTT | CASSRRTGTRTDTQYF
TRBJ1-1 | TRBV20-1 | NA | few | TGCAGTGCACTTACCGGGACGGGGAACACTGAAGCTTTCTTT | CSALTGTGNTEAFF